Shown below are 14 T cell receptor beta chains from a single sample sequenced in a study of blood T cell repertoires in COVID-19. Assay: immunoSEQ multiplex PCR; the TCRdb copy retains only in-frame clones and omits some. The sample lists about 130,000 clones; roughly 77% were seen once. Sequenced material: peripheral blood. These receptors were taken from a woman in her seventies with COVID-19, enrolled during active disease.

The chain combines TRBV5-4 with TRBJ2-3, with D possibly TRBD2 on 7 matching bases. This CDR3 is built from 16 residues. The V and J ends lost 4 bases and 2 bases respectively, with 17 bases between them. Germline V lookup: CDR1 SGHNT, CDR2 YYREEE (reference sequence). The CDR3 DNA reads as TGTGCCAGCAGCCCCACGGCGGGGGCGCACACAGATACGCAGTATTTT. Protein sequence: CASSPTAGAHTDTQYF.

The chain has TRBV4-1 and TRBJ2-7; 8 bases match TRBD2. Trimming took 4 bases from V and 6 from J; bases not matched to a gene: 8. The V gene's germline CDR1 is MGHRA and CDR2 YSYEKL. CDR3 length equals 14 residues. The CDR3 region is CASSPGLGLFEQYF. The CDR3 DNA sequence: TGCGCCAGCAGCCCGGGACTAGGGCTATTCGAGCAGTACTTC.

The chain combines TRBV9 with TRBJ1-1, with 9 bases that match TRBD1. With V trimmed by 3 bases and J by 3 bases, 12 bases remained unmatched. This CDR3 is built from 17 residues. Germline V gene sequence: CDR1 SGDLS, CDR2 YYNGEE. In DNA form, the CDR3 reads TGTGCCAGCAGCGCACCCGGGACAGGGTGGCTGGACACTGAAGCTTTCTTT. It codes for CASSAPGTGWLDTEAFF. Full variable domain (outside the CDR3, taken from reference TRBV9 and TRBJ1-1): DSGVTQTPKHLITATGQRVTLRCSPRSGDLSVYWYQQSLDQGLQFLIQYYNGEERAKGNILERFSAQQFPDLHSELNLSSLELGDSALYFCASSAPGTGWLDTEAFFGQGTRLTVV.

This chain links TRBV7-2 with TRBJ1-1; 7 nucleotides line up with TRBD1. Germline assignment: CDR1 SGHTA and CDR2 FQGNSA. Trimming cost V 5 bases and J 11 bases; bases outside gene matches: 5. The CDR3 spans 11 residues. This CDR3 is CASSPGGFAFF. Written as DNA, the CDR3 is TGTGCCAGCAGCCCAGGGGGGTTCGCTTTCTTT.

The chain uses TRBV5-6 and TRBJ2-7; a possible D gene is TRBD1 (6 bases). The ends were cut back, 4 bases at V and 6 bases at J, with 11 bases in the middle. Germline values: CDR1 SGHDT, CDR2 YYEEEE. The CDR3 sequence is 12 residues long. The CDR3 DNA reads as TGTGCCAGCAGCAAAGGGGGTATCGAGCAGTACTTC. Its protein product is CASSKGGIEQYF.

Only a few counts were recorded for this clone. DNA for the CDR3: TGTGCCAGCAGGCAGGGGTGGGGTGAGCAGTTCTTC. Translated: CASRQGWGEQFF. The rearrangement joins TRBV3-1 (or the pseudogene TRBV3-2) to TRBJ2-1; D is possibly TRBD1 (6 bases). The V gene's germline CDR1 is LGHDT and CDR2 YNNKEL (reference sequence). The V end lost 6 bases, the J end lost 9 bases, and 12 bases lay between the germline ends. This CDR3 region has 12 residues.

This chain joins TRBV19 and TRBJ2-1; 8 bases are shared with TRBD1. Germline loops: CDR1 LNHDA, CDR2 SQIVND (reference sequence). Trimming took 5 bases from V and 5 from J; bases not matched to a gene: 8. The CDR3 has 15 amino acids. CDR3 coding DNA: TGTGCCAGTAGTCTCGGACAGGGAGCGAACAATGAGCAGTTCTTC. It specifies CASSLGQGANNEQFF.

The CDR3 sequence is CASKQNSNYGYTF. The CDR3 DNA sequence: TGTGCCTCCAAACAGAATTCTAACTATGGCTACACCTTC. The V gene is TRBV30, the J gene TRBJ1-2; unclear D gene. The CDR3 runs 13 residues. The V gene lost 7 bases and the J gene lost 0 bases, with 12 bases spanning the gap. Per germline, CDR1 GTSNPN and CDR2 SVGIG (reference sequence).

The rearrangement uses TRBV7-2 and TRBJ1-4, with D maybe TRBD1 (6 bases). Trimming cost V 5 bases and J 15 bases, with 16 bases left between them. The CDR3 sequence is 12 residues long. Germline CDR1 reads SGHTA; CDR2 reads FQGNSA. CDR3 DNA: TGTGCCAGCAGCCGCCCGGGGGGCACTTTGTTTTTT. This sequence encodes CASSRPGGTLFF.

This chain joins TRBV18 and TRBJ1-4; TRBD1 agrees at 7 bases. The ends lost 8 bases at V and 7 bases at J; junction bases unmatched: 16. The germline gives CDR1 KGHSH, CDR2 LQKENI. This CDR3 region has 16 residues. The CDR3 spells CASARSQGEHGEKLFF. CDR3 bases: TGTGCCAGCGCTCGATCTCAGGGGGAGCATGGTGAAAAACTGTTTTTT.

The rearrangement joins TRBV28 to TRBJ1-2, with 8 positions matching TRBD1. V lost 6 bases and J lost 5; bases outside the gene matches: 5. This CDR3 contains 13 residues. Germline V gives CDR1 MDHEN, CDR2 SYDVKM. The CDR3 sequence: CASRYDRGYGYTF. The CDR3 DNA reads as TGTGCCAGCAGATACGACAGGGGATATGGCTACACCTTC.

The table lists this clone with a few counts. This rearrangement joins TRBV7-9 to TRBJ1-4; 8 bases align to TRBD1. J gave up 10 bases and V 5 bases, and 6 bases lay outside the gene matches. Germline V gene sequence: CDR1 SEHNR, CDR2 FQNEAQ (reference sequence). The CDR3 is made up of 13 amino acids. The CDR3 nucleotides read TGTGCCAGCAGCGCCGCAGGGGGCCGAAAACTGTTTTTT. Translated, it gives CASSAAGGRKLFF. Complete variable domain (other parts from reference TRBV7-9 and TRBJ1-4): DTGVSQNPRHKITKRGQNVTFRCDPISEHNRLYWYRQTLGQGPEFLTYFQNEAQLEKSRLLSDRFSAERPKGSFSTLEIQRTEQGDSAMYLCASSAAGGRKLFFGSGTQLSVL.

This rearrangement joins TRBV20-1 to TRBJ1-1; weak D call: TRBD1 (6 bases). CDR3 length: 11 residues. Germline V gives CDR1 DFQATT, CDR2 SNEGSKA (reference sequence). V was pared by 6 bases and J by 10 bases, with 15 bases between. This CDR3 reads CSAHRDNAAFF. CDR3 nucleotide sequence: TGCAGTGCCCACCGGGACAACGCAGCTTTCTTT.

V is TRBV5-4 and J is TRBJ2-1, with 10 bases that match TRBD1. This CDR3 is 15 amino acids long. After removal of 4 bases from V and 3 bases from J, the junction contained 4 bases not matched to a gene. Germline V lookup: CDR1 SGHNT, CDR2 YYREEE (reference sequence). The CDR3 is CASSRQGANYNEQFF. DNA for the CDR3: TGTGCCAGCAGCCGACAGGGGGCGAACTACAATGAGCAGTTCTTC.